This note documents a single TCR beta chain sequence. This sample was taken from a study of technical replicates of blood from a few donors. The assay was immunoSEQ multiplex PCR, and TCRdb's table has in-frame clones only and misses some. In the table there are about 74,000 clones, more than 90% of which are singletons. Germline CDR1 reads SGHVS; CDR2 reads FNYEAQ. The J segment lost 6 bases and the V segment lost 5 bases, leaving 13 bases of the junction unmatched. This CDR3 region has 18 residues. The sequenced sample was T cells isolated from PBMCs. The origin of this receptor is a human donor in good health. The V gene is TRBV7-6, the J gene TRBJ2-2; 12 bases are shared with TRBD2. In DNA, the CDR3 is TGTGCCAGCAGCCCCTCTAGCGGGAGGGCCGAAAGGGCCGGGGAGCTGTTTTTT. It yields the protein CASSPSSGRAERAGELFF.